The present T cell receptor (beta chain) was sequenced within a study of memory CD4+ T cells and cytomegalovirus serostatus. Looking at the study overall: Of the healthy Belgian adults, roughly ten were CMV seropositive and around 22 seronegative. Study findings and constraints: Of 150 to 200 reported CMV TCRbeta sequences, just over 65 were found in memory CD4+ repertoires.

Single viable CD3+CD4+CD8-CD45RO+ cells were sorted as the memory CD4+ T cells. Serostatus was set by detecting CMV pp150, pp28, p38, p52 IgG. The CDR3 totals 14 residues. The germline V gene encodes CDR1 SEHNR and CDR2 FQNEAQ (reference sequence). Trimming stripped 7 bases from V and 1 base from J, with 13 bases between. Profiled with immunoSEQ multiplex PCR; TCRdb holds only in-frame clones, not every one. The repertoire consists of just under 95,000 clones, with about 80% occurring once and the leading ten covering less than 4%. Comments on this clone: Its cognate antigen is unknown.

Sequencing was done on a sample of memory CD4+ T cells from blood. The TCR comes from an adult in good health and CMV-seropositive. The chain joins TRBV7-9 to TRBJ1-1; D uncertain. CDR3 sequence: CASIAYRTNTEAFF. CDR3 coding DNA: TGTGCCAGCATCGCGTACCGGACGAACACTGAAGCTTTCTTT.